This T cell receptor beta chain appears in the sequencing data of a study of identical twins. Each CDR3 protein gets one entry after TCRdb re-called the 5' RACE reads with MiXCR. The table includes fewer than 900,000 distinct CDR3 sequences, approximately 22% detected once. The sample holds many counts of this clonotype. Germline CDR1 and CDR2: SGHDN and FVKESK. The CDR3 spans 17 residues. Trimming removed 4 bases from V and 1 base from J; junction bases left unmatched: 4. These data are also associated with another study on T cells expressing NK-cell markers.

The chain carries TRBV14 and TRBJ2-6; TRBD1 aligns across 10 bases. This TCR derives from a woman aged 18-35 years in good health. The material sequenced was PBMCs. This chain's CDR3 is CASSPDRGSSGANVLTF. The CDR3 coding sequence is TGTGCCAGCAGCCCGGACAGGGGGTCGTCTGGGGCCAACGTCCTGACTTTC.